This T cell receptor (beta chain) was sequenced during a study of shared clonotypes between healthy human individuals. Replicate PCRs from sorted subsets contained 200 ng DNA, which is tens of thousands of T cell genomes. Profiling relied on immunoSEQ multiplex PCR, and the TCRdb table lists in-frame clones only, not all of them. Among about 520,000 clones listed, about 96% were seen once. V lost 0 bases to trimming and J lost 1 base, with 11 bases between them. Germline values: CDR1 SGDLS, CDR2 YYNGEE. The CDR3 consists of 15 residues. This clone was detected only once. This TCR derives from a woman between 25 and 40 years old in good health. The chain joins TRBV9 to TRBJ2-7; TRBD1 or TRBD2 may be the D gene (6 bases each). The specimen was naive CD4+ T cells sorted from blood. Stated subset: CD45RA+ positively selected. CDR3 sequence reads: CASSVEQGGSYEQYF. DNA for the CDR3: TGTGCCAGCAGCGTAGAACAGGGAGGATCCTACGAGCAGTACTTC.